This T cell receptor (beta chain) was observed in a study of OX40 agonist ivuxolimab in advanced cancers. Data came from immunoSEQ multiplex PCR; TCRdb stores just in-frame clones and leaves some out. Here the sample spans about 49,000 clones, less than 85% being singletons. Drawing of blood for sampling happened at baseline, at cycle 4 day 1, and at cycle 7 day 1. Germline CDR1 is MNHEY and CDR2 is SVGAGI. This CDR3 is 14 amino acids long. The germline V and J ends were trimmed by 6 bases and 0 bases, with 6 bases remaining between them. Notes on the study in general: Low levels of normalized T-cell clonal expansion also appeared in some nonresponders. The mean number of expanded clones was higher in CD8+ T cells than in CD4+.

As regards this clone: The antigen is unknown.

The J gene is TRBJ2-6, the V gene TRBV6-5; no clear D. The sequence was collected from an adult with an advanced solid tumor such as melanoma, head and neck, liver or kidney cancer. Here the sequenced sample was CD4+ or CD8+ T cells sorted from blood, taken in a trial of the OX40 agonist ivuxolimab. The CDR3 region is CASREPSGANVLTF. In DNA form, the CDR3 reads TGTGCCAGCAGAGAACCCTCTGGGGCCAACGTCCTGACTTTC.